The present TCR beta chain was sequenced within a study of blood T cell repertoires in COVID-19. In the study overall: Acute-phase and convalescent COVID-19 samples originated in the United States, Italy and Spain. PBMCs, B-cell-depleted T cells, or T cells provided the cDNA or gDNA that made up the material.

Original handling: Reference gene primer amplification gave estimated nucleated cell counts. Libraries were prepared by immunoSEQ multiplex PCR; TCRdb keeps only in-frame clonotypes and omits some of them. V and J calls and clone size are those listed in that table; D and trimming were worked out from the DNA. The table lists 150,000 to 200,000 clones, approximately 90% of them singletons. The material sequenced was peripheral blood. The sequence came from a man between 18 and 29 years old with acute or convalescent COVID-19.

CDR3 sequence (DNA): TGTGCCAGCTCACCCCGGACAGGGACGGGGGAGACCCAGTACTTC. Amino acids: CASSPRTGTGETQYF. This chain connects TRBV18 to TRBJ2-5; 8 bases align to TRBD1. The CDR3 is 15 amino acids. Trimming cost V 3 bases and J 5 bases; bases outside gene matches: 8. Germline lookup yields CDR1 KGHSH and CDR2 LQKENI.